This TCR beta chain appears in the sequencing data of a study of Ad26.COV2.S vaccination and SARS-CoV-2 variants. General study points: Non-spike TCR breadth did not differ much between vaccine and placebo recipients. Reports say spike-specific CD8+ and CD4+ T cell responses covered substantial breadth after vaccination.

Details on this clone: Its cognate antigen is unknown.

Method: immunoSEQ multiplex PCR; TCRdb's copy keeps in-frame clones and lacks some. Among roughly 300,000 clones listed, about 86% were seen once. The CDR3 is made up of 13 amino acids. Germline values: CDR1 SQVTM, CDR2 ANQGSEA. V shed 7 bases and J shed 3 bases, with 15 bases lying between them. Treatment of the sample: approximately 18 received Ad26.COV2.S at low or high dose, single or two shots; roughly five received placebo; per-sample allocation not given. Repertoires come from day 63 after the first vaccine or placebo injection. The receptor was derived from a person between 18 and 59 years old who received the Ad26.COV2.S COVID-19 vaccine or a placebo. This sequence joins TRBV29-1 and TRBJ1-1; D gene ambiguous. Specimen: peripheral blood, collected in a trial of Ad26.COV2.S vaccine versus placebo. The CDR3, as DNA: TGCAGCGGGTTGGACCCCTTGGACACTGAAGCTTTCTTT. This codes for CSGLDPLDTEAFF.